This T cell receptor beta chain appears in the sequencing data of a study of blood T cell repertoires in COVID-19 (TCRdb year 2020). In terms of the full investigation: The collaborator samples originated in the United States, Italy and Spain and spanned the acute and convalescent phases of COVID-19. The prospective study material was composed of cDNA or gDNA derived from T cells, B-cell-depleted T cells, or PBMCs. Nearly every sample came with metadata listing a de-identified subject ID, COVID-19 status, age in years and sex. Where HLA class I and class II types were available, the types were taken from metadata supplied by the sample provider, not from assay-based typing. The repertoires were released in a freely available public database intended as a resource for research on the immune response to SARS-CoV-2. Samples were obtained from the ongoing ImmuneRACE study (first 160 participants) and from 1,254 subjects provided by 6 global collaborators. The dataset comprised deeply sampled blood TCRbeta repertoires from subjects exposed to, actively infected with, or recovered from COVID-19. Broad study findings and their caveats: How much clinical and demographic metadata was included differed by source and by participant, and the metadata was provided uncurated.

Note on this clone: It lacks a known antigen. The record has no base qualities; no much larger clone is one base away.

A second Seattle source provided samples from volunteer blood donors who had recovered from COVID-19. Collaborating institutions collected whole blood in K2EDTA tubes following their own protocols. For TCRbeta analysis, collaborator samples were shipped as frozen whole blood, as isolated PBMCs, or as DNA extracted from either sample type. The immunoSEQ Assay, a bias-controlled multiplex PCR, was used to amplify TCRbeta CDR3 regions from genomic DNA. Per the authors' processing: Within the assay, amplification of reference gene primers was used to estimate how many nucleated cells each sample contained. To quantify the absolute abundance of each unique TCRbeta CDR3 rearrangement, sequence reads were collapsed and filtered. For each sample, productive Simpson clonality was calculated by taking the square root of Simpson's diversity index across productive rearrangements. As stored in TCRdb, this immuneACCESS dataset retains in-frame rearrangements with V and J assigned. A fraction of the clones does not appear; measured against another copy, unresolved V genes explain less than half of the discrepancy, and the remainder lacks a known reason. V and J calls and clone size follow that table, whereas D and trimming were derived from the DNA. This sample comprises some 300,000 clones, around 88% of them detected only once. The ten largest make up approximately 6.6% of the sample.

The V end loses 3 bases and the J end loses 6 bases, and a stretch of 18 bases separates them. The germline V gene encodes CDR1 SGHDT and CDR2 YYEEEE. Counted from cysteine to phenylalanine, this CDR3 has 16 amino acids. Left in the record is the CDR3 DNA by itself, 48 bases read in frame from the first base. This sequence was found in a woman in her twenties or thirties who had recovered from COVID-19. Rearrangement joined TRBV5-6 to TRBJ2-2; perhaps TRBD1 is the D gene, with 7 bases matching. The sequenced sample consisted of peripheral blood. At the DNA level, the sequence is TGTGCCAGCAGCTCGAAGGAGGGGGCGCGATCCGGGGAGCTGTTTTTT. It codes for CASSSKEGARSGELFF.